Presented here are 25 T cell receptor beta chains from one specimen sequenced in a study of cytomegalovirus exposure and HLA in healthy donors. Amplification used 60 Vbeta primers and 13 Jbeta primers. Measured with immunoSEQ multiplex PCR; TCRdb has only the in-frame clones, and not every one. Of about 200,000 clones listed, 70% to 90% are singletons. Sequenced input: PBMCs. Receptors originate from a woman in her thirties in good health and CMV-seronegative.

The rearrangement uses TRBV28 and TRBJ1-2; 7 nucleotides agree with TRBD1. V lost 9 bases, J lost 4 bases, and 8 bases stayed unmatched. The length of the CDR3 is 13 residues. Germline V gives CDR1 MDHEN, CDR2 SYDVKM. In nucleotides, the CDR3 is TGTGCCAGTACACTTAGACAGGGCTATGGCTACACCTTC. This translates into CASTLRQGYGYTF.

The genes are TRBV9 and TRBJ2-1; D is possibly TRBD1 (5 bases). Germline assignment: CDR1 SGDLS and CDR2 YYNGEE. Trimming shortened V by 1 base and J by 7 bases, and 12 bases separated the two germline ends. This CDR3 has 14 residues. The CDR3 spells CASSVSSRANEQFF. As DNA, the CDR3 is TGTGCCAGCAGCGTATCATCCAGGGCGAATGAGCAGTTCTTC.

V and J are TRBV13 and TRBJ1-2; D ambiguous. The CDR3 loop spans 13 amino acids. Trimming pared 0 bases from V and 4 bases from J, leaving 6 bases between. From germline, CDR1 is PRHDT and CDR2 FYEKMQ (reference sequence). CDR3 region: CASSLGGFYGYTF. CDR3 nucleotides: TGTGCCAGCAGCTTAGGGGGCTTCTATGGCTACACCTTC.

The J gene is TRBJ1-2, the V gene TRBV10-3; 7 nucleotides agree with TRBD1. J gave up 4 bases and V 2 bases, and 4 bases lay outside the gene matches. This CDR3 region has 14 residues. From germline, CDR1 is ENHRY and CDR2 SYGVKD. In DNA, the CDR3 is TGTGCCATCAGTGAGGGACAGGCCCTCTATGGCTACACCTTC. Protein sequence: CAISEGQALYGYTF.

The V gene is TRBV10-3, the J gene TRBJ2-3, with D tentatively TRBD1 (5 bases). The CDR3 has 14 amino acids. The germline V and J ends were trimmed by 4 bases and 6 bases, with 14 bases remaining between them. Germline V lookup: CDR1 ENHRY, CDR2 SYGVKD. CDR3 nucleotide sequence: TGTGCCATCAGTGGTGGCAGGGAATTGGATACGCAGTATTTT. This translates into CAISGGRELDTQYF.

This clone was picked up a small number of times. This chain links TRBV9 with TRBJ1-5; TRBD1 matches 10 bases. This CDR3 comprises 16 residues. Germline trimming cut 3 bases from V and 7 bases from J; bases unmatched to any gene: 10. From germline, CDR1 is SGDLS and CDR2 YYNGEE. The CDR3 region is CASSAVDRGSGQPQHF. The CDR3 DNA is TGTGCCAGCAGCGCAGTGGACAGGGGGTCGGGACAGCCCCAGCATTTT.

The gene calls are TRBV11-2 and TRBJ2-1; 11 bases agree with TRBD2. Trimming cost V 2 bases and J 2 bases; bases outside gene matches: 2. The germline V gene has CDR1 SGHAT and CDR2 FQNNGV. The CDR3 has 16 amino acids. The CDR3 spells CASSLTSGRAYNEQFF. The CDR3 DNA reads TGTGCCAGCAGCTTAACTAGCGGGAGAGCCTACAATGAGCAGTTCTTC.

The V and J genes are TRBV28 and TRBJ1-1; perhaps TRBD1 as D (6 bases). The CDR3 runs 14 residues. V was cut by 7 bases and J by 6 bases, with 18 bases left in between. Germline CDR1 is MDHEN and CDR2 is SYDVKM. Here the CDR3 DNA reads TGTGCCAGCATAGGGGGAGGGAACTGGGCTGAAGCTTTCTTT. This translates into CASIGGGNWAEAFF.

The CDR3 reads CASSTGGGTEAFF. In DNA form, the CDR3 reads TGTGCCAGCAGCACGGGTGGAGGGACTGAAGCTTTCTTT. The V and J genes are TRBV7-3 and TRBJ1-1, with no clear D. The germline V and J ends were trimmed by 5 bases and 5 bases, with 12 bases remaining between them. Germline V gives CDR1 SGHTA, CDR2 FQGTGA. This CDR3 spans 13 amino acids.

The chain uses TRBV9 and TRBJ2-7, with a tentative D call TRBD2 (5 bases). The V gene's germline CDR1 is SGDLS and CDR2 YYNGEE. The CDR3 consists of 15 residues. V was clipped by 0 bases and J by 3 bases, with 13 bases between them. CDR3 sequence reads: CASSVGLANVYEQYF. Written as DNA, the CDR3 is TGTGCCAGCAGCGTAGGCCTAGCCAATGTCTACGAGCAGTACTTC.

This rearrangement joins TRBV19 to TRBJ2-7, with D perhaps matching TRBD2 (7 bases). The V end was cut by 6 bases, the J end by 5 bases, with 14 bases between. This CDR3 contains 13 residues. Germline-derived CDR1 and CDR2 are LNHDA and SQIVND (reference sequence). The CDR3 loop reads CASSPGGGNEQYF. CDR3 bases: TGTGCCAGTAGCCCGGGGGGCGGGAACGAGCAGTACTTC.

In this sample, this clone turned up once. The chain links TRBV28 to TRBJ2-3, with TRBD1 as a possible D gene (5 bases). The CDR3 is 15 residues long. V dropped 6 bases and J dropped 3 bases, with 16 bases sitting between them. Per the germline V gene, CDR1 is MDHEN and CDR2 is SYDVKM. The CDR3 is CASRDRRAKTDTQYF. In DNA, the CDR3 is TGTGCCAGCAGAGACAGAAGGGCCAAAACAGATACGCAGTATTTT.

The chain links TRBV4-2 to TRBJ2-7, with TRBD1 identical over 11 bases. Germline lookup yields CDR1 LGHNA and CDR2 YNFKEQ. There are 16 residues in the CDR3. V lost 1 base to trimming and J lost 3 bases; unmatched junction nucleotides: 5. This CDR3 reads CASSQALGTGGYEQYF. The CDR3 coding sequence is TGTGCCAGCAGCCAAGCACTTGGGACAGGGGGCTACGAGCAGTACTTC.

The V gene is TRBV28, the J gene TRBJ1-5, with 8 bases fitting TRBD1. This CDR3 region has 15 residues. Unmatched junction bases numbered 14, after V lost 10 bases and J lost 6 bases. Looked up from germline, CDR1 is MDHEN and CDR2 is SYDVKM. The CDR3 protein is CATRRGQGGFQPQHF. Here the CDR3 DNA reads TGTGCCACCCGGAGAGGACAGGGCGGGTTTCAGCCCCAGCATTTT.

This chain connects TRBV29-1 to TRBJ2-1, with D possibly being TRBD1 (6 bases). Germline CDR1 is SQVTM and CDR2 is ANQGSEA. V lost 4 bases, J lost 3 bases, and 13 bases lay in between. The length of the CDR3 is 14 residues. The CDR3 nucleotides are TGCAGCGTTGGGACCCACAGGGACTACAATGAGCAGTTCTTC. Its protein is CSVGTHRDYNEQFF.

This clone was seen only a few times. The chain combines TRBV5-1 with TRBJ2-3; D is unclear. This CDR3 region has 12 residues. Looked up from germline, CDR1 is SGHRS and CDR2 is YFSETQ. The V gene lost 2 bases and the J gene lost 5 bases, with 6 bases spanning the gap. The CDR3 region is CASSLRQDTQYF. CDR3 nucleotides: TGCGCCAGCAGCTTAAGACAAGATACGCAGTATTTT.

The V gene is TRBV11-2, the J gene TRBJ2-7; D not resolved. The germline CDR1 and CDR2 sequences are SGHAT and FQNNGV. V gave up 3 bases and J gave up 0 bases, with 12 bases separating them. The CDR3 consists of 15 residues. The DNA of the CDR3 is TGTGCCAGCAGCTTCGGGTCCCTAAGCTCCTACGAGCAGTACTTC. Translated, it gives CASSFGSLSSYEQYF.

The chain couples TRBV7-8 to TRBJ2-7; a weak D match, TRBD2 (6 bases). This CDR3 comprises 16 residues. Trimming pared 1 base from V and 2 bases from J, leaving 15 bases between. Germline V gives CDR1 SGHVS, CDR2 FQNEAQ. The CDR3 is CASSLVRRGDAYEQYF. The CDR3 nucleotides are TGTGCCAGCAGCTTAGTACGGCGGGGCGACGCCTACGAGCAGTACTTC.

The J gene is TRBJ2-3, the V gene TRBV7-2; TRBD2 agrees at 8 bases. Germline loops: CDR1 SGHTA, CDR2 FQGNSA. V lost 4 bases, J lost 0 bases, and 6 bases stayed unmatched. CDR3 length equals 16 residues. In DNA, the CDR3 is TGTGCCAGCAGCTCCGGACTAGCAGCTAGCACAGATACGCAGTATTTT. Translation gives CASSSGLAASTDTQYF.

This sequence joins TRBV6-5 and TRBJ2-7; 9 positions agree with TRBD2. Losses at the gene ends were 0 bases for V and 0 bases for J; bases not matched to a gene: 3. The CDR3 sequence is 16 residues long. From germline, CDR1 is MNHEY and CDR2 SVGAGI. The CDR3 spells CASSYSSSGNSYEQYF. The DNA of the CDR3 is TGTGCCAGCAGTTACTCATCTAGCGGGAACTCCTACGAGCAGTACTTC.

This clone was seen only once. V and J are TRBV25-1 and TRBJ2-7; D not resolved. Germline assignment: CDR1 MGHDK and CDR2 SYGVNS. Trimming cost V 2 bases and J 2 bases, with 7 bases left between them. The CDR3 has 13 amino acids. The CDR3 nucleotides read TGTGCCAGCAGTGAAGCAGGAACCTACGAGCAGTACTTC. Amino acids: CASSEAGTYEQYF.

This chain uses TRBV5-1 with TRBJ2-6; 7 positions agree with TRBD1. The V and J ends lost 6 bases and 2 bases, in that order; junction bases with no gene match: 8. The germline V gene encodes CDR1 SGHRS and CDR2 YFSETQ. This CDR3 is 16 amino acids long. The CDR3 DNA is TGCGCCAGCACCAGGACAGGTGGGACTGGGGCCAACGTCCTGACTTTC. This translates into CASTRTGGTGANVLTF. Looking up the rest from reference TRBV5-1 and TRBJ2-6 gives the full variable domain: KAGVTQTPRYLIKTRGQQVTLSCSPISGHRSVSWYQQTPGQGLQFLFEYFSETQRNKGNFPGRFSGRQFSNSRSEMNVSTLELGDSALYLCASTRTGGTGANVLTFGAGSRLTVL.

The rearrangement links TRBV19 to TRBJ2-7; D might be TRBD2 (5 bases). The V gene's germline CDR1 is LNHDA and CDR2 SQIVND (reference sequence). V was shortened by 1 base and J by 6 bases, with 10 bases between the two germline ends. The CDR3 is 13 residues long. CDR3: CASSIGGPSEQYF. The CDR3 coding sequence is TGTGCCAGTAGTATAGGAGGGCCCAGCGAGCAGTACTTC.

The chain couples TRBV23-1 to TRBJ1-2, with D possibly matching TRBD1 (6 bases). TRBV23-1 is an ORF for which the function is uncertain. V lost 0 bases and J lost 4, with 27 bases in between. There are 20 residues in the CDR3. DNA for the CDR3: TGCGCCAGCAGTCAATCTGAGCCGGGGGAGGGGGTAGCTCTACCCTATGGCTACACCTTC. It is translated as CASSQSEPGEGVALPYGYTF.

V and J are TRBV5-1 and TRBJ1-2, with D perhaps matching TRBD1 (5 bases). Per the germline V gene, CDR1 is SGHRS and CDR2 is YFSETQ. CDR3 size: 13 residues. The V end was cut by 2 bases, the J end by 8 bases, with 13 bases between. As DNA, the CDR3 is TGCGCCAGCAGCTTACAGGCCGAGAGGGGCTACACCTTC. It yields the protein CASSLQAERGYTF.